Given below is one T cell receptor beta chain in context. This clone was recorded only once. Its antigen remains unidentified. Qualities for individual bases were not recorded, and no much larger clone is one base off. Other DNA sequences of this sample code for an identical CDR3. The cohort consisted of hundreds of healthy bone marrow donors. At the time of sampling, all cohort members were nominally healthy, though unrecorded immune exposures were likely present. The donor was CMV seropositive and belonged to the group of 250 to 350 seropositive cohort members. Every donor gave a peripheral blood sample, and the peripheral blood mononuclear cells from that sample were used for TCR beta sequencing. The Qiagen DNeasy Blood Extraction Kit was used to extract genomic DNA from the blood cell samples. The data derive from a study of cytomegalovirus exposure and HLA in healthy donors (dated by TCRdb to the late 2010s). At the level of the whole study: An earlier analysis of approximately 640 of the donors reported more than 250 Gb of sequence data and 117 million unique TCR beta sequences from about 200 million T cells. An early release that covered more than 550 HLA-typed donors contained approximately 320 gigabases of sequencing data and around 80 million unique TCR sequences. Of the 398 genotyped donors, over 65% fell in the genetic ancestry cluster associated with self-reported Caucasian donors. The aim of the study was to test whether cataloging public T cell receptors could identify signatures of past pathogen exposure. The study used immunosequencing to profile the T cell repertoires of approximately 690 subjects and linked those repertoires to cytomegalovirus serostatus. Along with the approximately 700-subject first cohort, a separate validation cohort of over a hundred different subjects was used. To predict cytomegalovirus infection status, the study combined high-throughput TCR immunosequencing, statistical association of individual TCRs with disease status, and machine learning. A later analysis re-examined previously published TCR beta repertoires from 600 to 700 donors and added high-resolution HLA genotyping to investigate patterns of TCR occurrence. Rather than drawing on any new phenotypic data, the later analysis identified candidate immune exposures from TCR beta sequences and the way those sequences occurred across donors. In an earlier analysis of 500 to 650 of the donors, high-throughput TCR beta sequencing was used to judge whether each TCR beta V gene segment behaved as functional or pseudogenic. Alongside the repertoire data, information on donor age, sex, ethnicity and CMV serostatus was compiled. Genome-wide SNP genotypes for about 55% of the 666 donors were used in a later genetic analysis, which treated that subset as a discovery cohort. All discovery cohort repertoires had been generated using a single sequencing platform. HLA typing included class I and class II loci at four-digit resolution. Typing coverage varied by locus: roughly 629-640 donors for A, B, C, DRB1 and DQB1; roughly 520 for DQA1; more than 600 for DPA1; approximately 450 for DPB1. Several DR-DQ haplotypes were treated as single units for association and clustering because of strong linkage in the cohort. On average, about 240,000 unique TCR beta nucleotide sequences were sequenced per donor among some 430 genotyped donors of the cohort, with roughly 19% of those sequences being non-productive. Overall study results and their limits: The study listed 164 TCR beta chains as associated with cytomegalovirus. In vitro tests confirmed that a few of the cytomegalovirus-associated TCR beta chains recognize cytomegalovirus antigens. Immune exposure information for the cohort was limited to CMV serostatus. V-gene and J-gene trimming of TCR beta chains was associated with a missense DCLRE1C variant in a later genetic analysis, and the association was replicated in an independent cohort. HLA typing was unavailable for some donors at each locus, so association tests used only the typed subset. In a later genetic analysis, fewer N-insertions in productive TCRs were reported among donors in an Asian-associated ancestry cluster than the approximately 670-donor mean. The sequencing pipeline was judged likely to have produced a cluster of highly shared sequence variants as a technical artifact. When HLA alleles, especially DR and DQ, strongly co-occurred, attributing TCR associations to individual alleles was difficult. In this cohort, only TCR beta chains were sequenced, and detectable features were limited by the absence of alpha or paired-chain data. Correlated functional status among segregating V segments might be attributable to linkage disequilibrium, but an unknown experimental factor could not be ruled out. The 87-base-pair reads could not distinguish some IMGT-functional V segments, including TRBV6-2 and TRBV6-3, so those segments were excluded. A further reported finding was that TCR beta sequences accurately predicted the HLA-A and HLA-B alleles for most subjects in the first cohort. In a later analysis, the rate of TCR association differed among HLA loci, with DRB1 alleles having the most associated TCRs and HLA-C alleles having the fewest. The authors suggested that the approach could potentially be extended to other disease states and immunological phenotypes. Broadly in line with IMGT annotations, most TCR beta V segments showed up in productive rearrangements about 87% or about 30% of the time in an earlier analysis of some 590 of the donors. Most TCR sequences were observed very rarely across donors, whereas some public TCRs were present in many individuals. The classifier was reported to diagnose cytomegalovirus status with high specificity and sensitivity in both the original and validation cohorts. According to a later analysis, most CMV-associated TCR beta chains appeared to be HLA-restricted, and the HLA associations seemed to be driven largely by CMV exposure. Several of the top co-occurrence clusters appeared to be linked to parvovirus B19, influenza, CMV and Epstein-Barr virus, according to a later analysis. In a later analysis, HLA-associated TCR beta chains were found to be more clonally expanded and to have lower generation probabilities than equally common non-associated chains. Roughly uniform sequencing depth across donors was assumed in presence/absence analyses, although this assumption may not hold. In a later analysis, 16,951 TCR beta sequences were associated with specific HLA alleles at a false discovery rate of 0.05. About 15 rarely observed V segments, including chromosome 9 orphons, were excluded from the earlier analysis of a few hundred of the donors because counts were too low.

At the junction V is shortened by 1 base and J by 4 bases, with 22 bases in between. The CDR3, from cysteine to phenylalanine, totals 18 residues. Only CDR3 DNA remains: 54 bases, in frame from the first base. The germline V gene (reference sequence) gives CDR1 as SGHAT and CDR2 as FQDESV. The library came from the immunoSEQ multiplex PCR assay. For the multiplex PCR, a mixture combining 60 forward primers for TCR Vbeta segments and 13 reverse primers for TCR Jbeta segments was used. Amplification of the CDR3 region of rearranged TCR beta genes was performed with a multiplex PCR assay on genomic DNA. On the Illumina HiSeq System, the amplified TCR beta libraries were sequenced as 87-base-pair reads. The original pipeline was this. Across the roughly 700 repertoires, a later analysis counted roughly 84 million unique TCR beta chains, approximately 12 million of which were shared by at least two donors. A nearest-neighbor algorithm error-corrected the raw reads and collapsed the reads into unique sequences, merging closely related sequences to remove PCR and sequencing errors. V, D and J gene segments were assigned by aligning CDR3 sequences to IMGT reference sequences. Each retained sequence needed at least a six-nucleotide match to both a V gene segment and a J gene segment. A rearrangement counted as productive if the CDR3 had no stop codons and remained in frame with V and J, and every other rearrangement counted as non-productive. CDR3 was defined by IMGT convention, running from the second conserved V-encoded cysteine to the conserved J-encoded phenylalanine. The earlier analysis of some 540 of the donors excluded any sequence lacking an unambiguous match to a single V gene segment. An earlier analysis of 500 to 600 of the donors classified V segments as functional when productive rearrangements were above 56.7% and as segregating when the standard deviation between donors was above 5%. A statistical classification framework was developed to diagnose cytomegalovirus status using the catalog of TCR beta chain sequences. In a later analysis, TCR nucleotide sequences were compared against IMGT/GENE-DB human TR gene sequences so that V and J genes could be assigned. Using the TCRdist pipeline, a later analysis assigned CDR3 sequences along with most-parsimonious VDJ recombination scenarios. A later analysis defined each TCR beta chain by its CDR3 amino acid sequence plus V-gene family, and excluded reads lacking a unique V-gene family. A later analysis removed roughly 590 highly shared, low-generation-probability nucleotide sequences to deal with suspected cross-contamination and a sequencing artifact. In a later analysis, a clonal expansion index was calculated for each public chain from normalized within-repertoire ranks of inferred template counts. A later analysis computed generation probabilities with a VDJ recombination model fitted to out-of-frame rearrangements, and checked the results against IGoR. In a later analysis, hypergeometric tests were used to score TCR-TCR, TCR-HLA and TCR-CMV co-occurrence, with a repertoire-size bias correction applied to TCR pairs. To estimate false discovery rates, a later analysis permuted the HLA or CMV assignments 20 times. In a later analysis, co-occurring TCRs were grouped using DBSCAN, with TCRdist sequence similarity added in when clustering inside HLA-allele-positive subsets. Co-occurrence clustering excluded repertoires with fewer than 30,000 or more than 120,000 public chains, plus five with anomalous nucleotide sharing. TCRdb re-hosts the immuneACCESS table, in-frame sequences only. Its copies lack some clones; in the studies checked, an unresolved V gene accounts for under half of them, and the cause for the rest is not known. Clone size and V and J calls were adopted from that table, with D and trimming inferred from the DNA. In this sample the table shows roughly 100,000 clones, approximately 71% of which occur a single time. 15% to 20% of the sample rests with the top ten.

The specimen sequenced was PBMCs. The rearranged segments are TRBV11-1 and TRBJ1-1; the D gene lacks a confident call. The TCR originated in a woman in her late teens or twenties in good health and CMV-seropositive. CDR3 region: CASSLGERSPERITEAFF. The sequence in DNA is TGTGCCAGCAGCTTAGGCGAGCGGTCGCCAGAACGGATCACTGAAGCTTTCTTT.